This T cell receptor (beta chain) was identified during a study of blood T cell repertoires in COVID-19. Individuals drawn from around 24 US areas were about 18 to 95 years old. Original data processing: Amplifying reference gene primers gave estimates of nucleated cell counts. The table came from immunoSEQ multiplex PCR; TCRdb's copy has only in-frame clones and leaves some out. That table is the source of V, J and clone size, and D and trimming were worked out from the DNA. The top ten clones hold roughly 3.4% of a sample with around 150,000 clones, 84% of them seen once. Trimming removed 7 bases at V and 3 bases at J, with 12 bases between. Germline V gene data show CDR1 as SNHLY and CDR2 as FYNNEI. The CDR3 has 13 amino acids.

The sample taken for sequencing was PBMCs or T cells enriched from blood (not recorded which). The clonotype was recovered from a woman aged 50 to 60 with acute COVID-19. The rearrangement uses TRBV2 and TRBJ1-1, with D tentatively TRBD1 (6 bases). In DNA, the CDR3 is TGTGCCAGCACCTACACAGGGTACACTGAAGCTTTCTTT. It is translated as CASTYTGYTEAFF.